This entry is about one TCR beta chain. What it binds is unknown. Additional DNA sequences in this sample encode the identical CDR3. This sample is drawn from a study of shared clonotypes between healthy human individuals. Study context: CD4 naive and CD4 memory each took three plates per donor, while CD8 naive took two and CD8 memory one. Broader study findings: Expectations were that clonotype sharing among donors would be affected by sequencing depth. Generally, naive subsets came out with larger estimated richness than memory subsets.

Profiled with immunoSEQ multiplex PCR; TCRdb holds only in-frame clones, not every one. The table has about 2.4 million clones, over 85% seen once. Germline V gene lookup returns CDR1 SGHTA and CDR2 FQGTGA. The V end lost 2 bases, the J end lost 3 bases, and 8 bases lay between the germline ends. The CDR3 sequence is 13 residues long. This rearrangement joins TRBV7-3 to TRBJ2-7, with D tentatively TRBD1 (6 bases). Sequenced sample: naive CD4+ T cells from PBMCs. Subset of the sample: CD45RA+ positively selected. This clonotype was sampled from a man aged 18 to 29 in good health. Some clones in this sample may be carry-over from other donors' samples. In nucleotides, the CDR3 is TGTGCCAGCAGCTTAGGCAGGGGCTACGAGCAGTACTTC. Translated: CASSLGRGYEQYF.